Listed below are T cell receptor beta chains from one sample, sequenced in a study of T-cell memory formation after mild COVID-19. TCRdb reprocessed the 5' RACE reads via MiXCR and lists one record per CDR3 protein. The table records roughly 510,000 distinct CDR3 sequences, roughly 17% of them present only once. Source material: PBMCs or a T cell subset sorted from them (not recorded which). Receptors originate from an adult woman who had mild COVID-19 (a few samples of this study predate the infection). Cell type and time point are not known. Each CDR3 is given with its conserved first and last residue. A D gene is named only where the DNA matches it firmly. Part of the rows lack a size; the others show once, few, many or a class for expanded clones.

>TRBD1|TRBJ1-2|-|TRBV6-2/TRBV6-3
CASSYSATGQYYGYTF
TGTGCCAGCAGTTACTCGGCCACGGGACAGTACTATGGCTACACCTTC
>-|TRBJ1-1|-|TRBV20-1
CSARGIVGQGNTEAFF
TGCAGTGCTAGAGGTATTGTTGGGCAAGGGAACACTGAAGCTTTCTTT
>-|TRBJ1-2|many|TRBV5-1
CASSLGKGYSGVNYGYTF
TGCGCCAGCAGCTTGGGGAAAGGGTATTCCGGCGTTAACTATGGCTACACCTTC
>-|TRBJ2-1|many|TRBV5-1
CASSLVGAQVLVNEQFF
TGCGCCAGCAGCTTGGTTGGGGCCCAAGTACTCGTTAATGAGCAGTTCTTC
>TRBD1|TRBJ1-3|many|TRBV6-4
CASRDRSSGNTIYF
TGTGCCAGCAGGGACAGGAGCTCTGGAAACACCATATATTTT
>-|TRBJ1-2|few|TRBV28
CASSFTEQGWAYGYTF
TGTGCCAGCAGTTTCACGGAACAGGGTTGGGCCTATGGCTACACCTTC
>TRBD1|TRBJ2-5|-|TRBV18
CASSPEQGSVGTQYF
TGTGCCAGCTCACCGGAACAGGGGAGTGTGGGGACCCAGTACTTC
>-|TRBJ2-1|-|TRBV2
CASIGRAYNEQFF
TGTGCCAGCATCGGCAGGGCATACAATGAGCAGTTCTTC
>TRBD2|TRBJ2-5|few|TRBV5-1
CASQDKLGGFETQYF
TGCGCCAGCCAAGACAAATTGGGGGGGTTTGAGACCCAGTACTTC
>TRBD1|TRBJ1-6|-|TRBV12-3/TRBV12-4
CASRFDRGNNSPLHF
TGTGCCAGCAGATTCGACAGGGGAAATAATTCACCCCTCCACTTT
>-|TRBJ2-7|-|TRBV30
CAWDGDGYEQYF
TGTGCCTGGGACGGGGACGGCTACGAGCAGTACTTC
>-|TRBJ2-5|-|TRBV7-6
CASSLDFGDQETQYF
TGTGCCAGCAGCTTAGATTTTGGGGACCAAGAGACCCAGTACTTC
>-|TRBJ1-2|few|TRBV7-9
CASSLRGLLDGYTF
TGTGCCAGCAGCTTACGTGGTTTGCTCGATGGCTACACCTTC
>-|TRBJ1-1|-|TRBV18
CASSPWGNTEAFF
TGTGCCAGCTCACCGTGGGGGAACACTGAAGCTTTCTTT
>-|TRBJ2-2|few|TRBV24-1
CATSDYDSPTGELFF
TGTGCCACCAGTGATTACGACTCCCCCACCGGGGAGCTGTTTTTT
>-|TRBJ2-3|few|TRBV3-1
CASSQVRGAADTQYF
TGTGCCAGCAGCCAAGTTCGGGGGGCCGCAGATACGCAGTATTTT
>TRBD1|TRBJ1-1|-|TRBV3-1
CASSQPRTGDTEAFF
TGTGCCAGCAGCCAACCCCGGACAGGGGACACTGAAGCTTTCTTT
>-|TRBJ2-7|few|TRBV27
CASRVTGFSYEQYF
TGTGCCAGCAGGGTTACAGGGTTCTCCTACGAGCAGTACTTC
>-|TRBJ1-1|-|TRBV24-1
CATSDGGNTEAFF
TGTGCCACCAGTGACGGGGGGAACACTGAAGCTTTCTTT
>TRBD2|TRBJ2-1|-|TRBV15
CATSGTSGRAWSYNEQFF
TGTGCCACCAGTGGGACTAGCGGGAGGGCCTGGTCCTACAATGAGCAGTTCTTC
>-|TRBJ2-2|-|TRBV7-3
CASRGPGELFF
TGTGCCAGCAGGGGTCCCGGGGAGCTGTTTTTT
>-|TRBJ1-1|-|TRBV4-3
CASSQDLAFEAFF
TGCGCCAGCAGCCAAGATCTCGCGTTTGAAGCTTTCTTT
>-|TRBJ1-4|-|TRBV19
CASRNQLGLRNEKLFF
TGTGCCAGTCGAAACCAGCTGGGGCTTAGGAATGAAAAACTGTTTTTT
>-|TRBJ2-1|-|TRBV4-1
CASSPTAAPYNEQFF
TGCGCCAGCAGCCCGACGGCAGCCCCATACAATGAGCAGTTCTTC
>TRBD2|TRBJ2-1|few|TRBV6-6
CASSYLSGTSGGGYNEQFF
TGTGCCAGCAGTTACCTCTCCGGGACTAGCGGGGGAGGATACAATGAGCAGTTCTTC
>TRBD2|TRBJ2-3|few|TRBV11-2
CASSLALAGHTDTQYF
TGTGCCAGCAGCTTAGCTCTAGCGGGGCACACAGATACGCAGTATTTT
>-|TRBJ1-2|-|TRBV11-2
CASSFLSGTGYGYTF
TGTGCCAGCAGCTTCCTATCCGGGACGGGATACGGCTACACCTTC
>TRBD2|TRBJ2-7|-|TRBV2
CASRDLGGSYEQYF
TGTGCCAGCAGGGATTTGGGCGGGAGCTACGAGCAGTACTTC
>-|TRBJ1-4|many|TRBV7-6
CASSLRFAGNNEKLFF
TGTGCCAGCAGTCTCCGCTTCGCAGGAAATAATGAAAAACTGTTTTTT
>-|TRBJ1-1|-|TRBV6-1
CASAQEGTYMNTEAFF
TGTGCCAGCGCACAGGAGGGAACGTACATGAACACTGAAGCTTTCTTT
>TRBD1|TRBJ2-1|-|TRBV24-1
CATPLRGPYNEQFF
TGTGCCACCCCTCTCAGGGGGCCTTACAATGAGCAGTTCTTC
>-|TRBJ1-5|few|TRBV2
CASSDGVSLNQPQHF
TGTGCCAGCAGTGATGGGGTGTCCCTCAATCAGCCCCAGCATTTT
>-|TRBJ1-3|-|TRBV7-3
CASSSLGETGNTIYF
TGTGCCAGCAGTTCACTAGGGGAAACTGGAAACACCATATATTTT
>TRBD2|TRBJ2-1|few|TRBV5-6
CASSLETSGIGSEQFF
TGTGCCAGCAGCTTGGAGACTAGCGGGATTGGCAGTGAGCAGTTCTTC
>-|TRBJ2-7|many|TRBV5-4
CASSLGVGEQYF
TGTGCCAGCAGCTTGGGGGTCGGCGAGCAGTACTTC
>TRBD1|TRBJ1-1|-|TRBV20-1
CSASLTGVGNTEAFF
TGCAGTGCTAGCCTGACAGGGGTTGGGAACACTGAAGCTTTCTTT
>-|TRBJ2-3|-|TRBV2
CASSEAASTDTQYF
TGTGCCAGCAGTGAAGCGGCTAGCACAGATACGCAGTATTTT
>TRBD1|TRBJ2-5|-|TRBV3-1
CASSETGGVGETQYF
TGTGCCAGCTCCGAGACAGGGGGCGTGGGAGAGACCCAGTACTTC
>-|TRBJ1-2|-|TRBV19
CASSTPGLRGYGYTF
TGTGCCAGTAGTACCCCGGGACTCCGTGGCTATGGCTACACCTTC
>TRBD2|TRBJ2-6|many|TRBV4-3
CASSQSGLAVAGANVLTF
TGCGCCAGCAGCCAGTCAGGACTAGCCGTTGCCGGGGCCAACGTCCTGACTTTC
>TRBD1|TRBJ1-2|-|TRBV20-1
CSARPTGTGAPRAYGYTF
TGCAGTGCTCGACCGACCGGGACAGGGGCTCCTAGGGCCTATGGCTACACCTTC
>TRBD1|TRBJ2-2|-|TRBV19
CASSIEGTGTNTGELFF
TGTGCCAGTAGTATAGAGGGGACAGGGACGAACACCGGGGAGCTGTTTTTT
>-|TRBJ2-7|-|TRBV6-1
CASSDPGSGTGEQYF
TGTGCCAGCAGTGATCCAGGCTCCGGGACGGGCGAGCAGTACTTC
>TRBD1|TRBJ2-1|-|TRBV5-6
CASSPGGFNEQFF
TGTGCCAGCAGTCCAGGGGGTTTCAATGAGCAGTTCTTC
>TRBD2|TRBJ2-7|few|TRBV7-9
CASSLAGRSSYEQYF
TGTGCCAGCAGTCTAGCGGGGAGAAGCTCCTACGAGCAGTACTTC
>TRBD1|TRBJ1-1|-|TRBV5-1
CASRQDRDTEAFF
TGCGCCAGCAGACAAGACAGGGACACTGAAGCTTTCTTT
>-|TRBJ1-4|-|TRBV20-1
CSARAWGAREKLFF
TGCAGTGCTAGGGCCTGGGGGGCGAGGGAAAAACTGTTTTTT
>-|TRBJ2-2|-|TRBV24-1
CATSDLSRANGELFF
TGTGCCACCAGTGATTTGTCACGTGCGAACGGGGAGCTGTTTTTT
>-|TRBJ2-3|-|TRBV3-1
CASSQGPLGADTQYF
TGTGCCAGCAGCCAAGGCCCCCTTGGGGCAGATACGCAGTATTTT
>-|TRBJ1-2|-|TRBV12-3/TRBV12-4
CASSFLGGLDSYGYTF
TGTGCCAGCAGTTTTTTAGGCGGGTTAGATAGCTATGGCTACACCTTC
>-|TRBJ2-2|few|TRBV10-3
CAISADRGGTGELFF
TGTGCCATCAGTGCTGACAGAGGAGGCACCGGGGAGCTGTTTTTT
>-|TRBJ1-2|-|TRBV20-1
CSASSQGHGYTF
TGCAGTGCTAGCTCTCAGGGTCACGGCTACACCTTC
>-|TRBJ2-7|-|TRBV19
CASSREAGGAYEQYF
TGTGCCAGTAGCCGAGAGGCAGGCGGGGCCTACGAGCAGTACTTC
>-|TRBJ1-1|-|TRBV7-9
CAQTQVAGGTEAFF
TGTGCCCAAACGCAGGTCGCGGGGGGCACTGAAGCTTTCTTT
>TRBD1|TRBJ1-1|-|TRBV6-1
CASSDRRQGSTEAFF
TGTGCCAGCAGTGACCGTCGACAGGGGAGCACTGAAGCTTTCTTT